Presented here are 3 T cell receptor beta chains from one specimen sequenced in a study of beta chain features in type 1 diabetes. What was sequenced were expressed TCRB transcripts, since all of the isolated RNA had been reverse transcribed. TCRdb keeps only in-frame clones here, not all; method: immunoSEQ multiplex PCR. The sample yields 250,000 or so clones, around 26% seen once. Material for sequencing was central memory CD4+ T cells from blood. These receptors were obtained from a man aged 25 to 45 in good health.

This clone was observed a handful of times. The chain recombines TRBV10-1 with TRBJ2-3, with 7 bases aligning to TRBD2. This CDR3 spans 14 amino acids. V dropped 3 bases and J dropped 7; count of bases not matched to a gene: 7. CDR1 and CDR2 from the germline V gene are WNHNN and SYGVQD (reference sequence). As DNA, the CDR3 is TGCGCCAGCAGTGATGGCGGGAGTAAATATACGCAGTATTTT. This codes for CASSDGGSKYTQYF.

This clone has a handful of counts. The V gene is TRBV30, the J gene TRBJ2-7; D perhaps matches TRBD1 (6 bases). Trimming cost V 5 bases and J 6 bases, with 23 bases left between them. The germline CDR1 and CDR2 sequences are GTSNPN and SVGIG (reference sequence). The CDR3 extends over 15 amino acids. The CDR3 here is CAWSPGTSCLGEQYF. In DNA, the CDR3 is TGTGCCTGGTCCCCCGGGACATCGTGCCTGGGCGAGCAGTACTTC.

The CDR3 spells CASSFQGEGTEAFF. Written as DNA, the CDR3 is TGTGCCAGCAGCTTCCAGGGGGAGGGCACTGAAGCTTTCTTT. The chain uses TRBV7-2 and TRBJ1-1; TRBD1 matches 7 bases. Per germline, CDR1 SGHTA and CDR2 FQGNSA. V lost 3 bases and J lost 4; bases outside the gene matches: 5. This CDR3 comprises 14 residues.